The entry below describes one T cell receptor beta chain. Germline CDR1 reads SGHNT; CDR2 reads YYREEE (reference sequence). The CDR3 has 17 amino acids. Between the trimmed V and J ends, which lost 2 bases and 0 bases, there was a span of 15 bases. In the authors' workflow: Reference gene primer amplification in the assay estimated nucleated cell counts. The protocol was immunoSEQ multiplex PCR, while the TCRdb copy is restricted to in-frame clones and leaves out a portion. V, J and clone size are taken as reported in that table, and D and trimming were inferred from the DNA itself. The sample shows 100,000 or so clones, around 74% of them seen only once. The data originate from a study of blood T cell repertoires in COVID-19.

This chain links TRBV5-4 with TRBJ1-3; the D gene is possibly TRBD1 (5 bases). This clonotype originated in a woman aged 70-85 years with acute or convalescent COVID-19. The sequenced material came from peripheral blood. DNA for the CDR3: TGTGCCAGCAGCTTTCCCGGGACTTCAAGCTCTGGAAACACCATATATTTT. This gives the protein CASSFPGTSSSGNTIYF. The complete variable domain, with remaining parts taken from reference TRBV5-4 and TRBJ1-3, reads ETGVTQSPTHLIKTRGQQVTLRCSSQSGHNTVSWYQQALGQGPQFIFQYYREEENGRGNFPPRFSGLQFPNYSSELNVNALELDDSALYLCASSFPGTSSSGNTIYFGEGSWLTVV.